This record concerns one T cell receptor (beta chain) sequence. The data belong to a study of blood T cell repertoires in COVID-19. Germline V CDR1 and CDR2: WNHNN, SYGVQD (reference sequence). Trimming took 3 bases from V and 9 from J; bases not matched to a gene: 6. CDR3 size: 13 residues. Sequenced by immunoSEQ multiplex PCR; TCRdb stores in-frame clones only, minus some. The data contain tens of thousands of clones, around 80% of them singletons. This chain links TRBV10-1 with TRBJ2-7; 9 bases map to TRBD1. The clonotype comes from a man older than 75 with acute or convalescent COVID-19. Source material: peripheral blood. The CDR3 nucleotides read TGCGCCAGCAGTGAAGGAGACAGGGGGAGGCAGTACTTC. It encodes CASSEGDRGRQYF.